The 13 T cell receptor beta chains presented below share a single source sample, sequenced in a study of tumor-infiltrating lymphocytes in primary liver carcinoma. Total RNA and DNA came together from around 20-30 mg of bulk tissue without cell sorting. The researchers produced TCR beta cDNA from around 500 ng total RNA with a constant-region primer. What produced the TCR beta libraries was three nested multiplex PCR rounds using slightly modified ARM-PCR. Running 10 cycles apiece, the first two PCR rounds relied on TRBV1-TRBV30 forward primers together with a C-beta reverse primer. Using its own MiXCR run on the multiplex PCR reads, TCRdb lists one record per CDR3 protein. The table has fewer than 250,000 distinct CDR3 sequences, around four fifths seen once. Input material: tumor tissue from primary liver carcinoma. These receptors all come from a man aged 35 to 55 with primary liver carcinoma and hepatitis B virus infection.

The chain couples TRBV6-6 to TRBJ1-4; D might be TRBD1 (5 bases). The CDR3 totals 17 residues. Per germline, CDR1 MNHNY and CDR2 SVGAGI (reference sequence). Here the CDR3 DNA reads TGTGCAAGCTGTTACTCGGACCCAGAGGGGACTAATGAAAAACTGTTTTTT. Protein product: CASCYSDPEGTNEKLFF.

The J gene is TRBJ2-6, the V gene TRBV4-3; D tentatively reads TRBD1 or TRBD2 (6 bases each). The CDR3 loop spans 20 amino acids. The germline V gene encodes CDR1 LGHNA and CDR2 YSLEER. V was clipped by 1 base and J by 4 bases, with 23 bases between them. CDR3 amino acids: CASSQVHGKRGAFGANVLTF. In DNA, the CDR3 is TGCGCCAGCAGCCAAGTTCATGGGAAGAGGGGGGCCTTCGGGGCCAACGTCCTGACTTTC.

V and J are TRBV6-1 and TRBJ2-5; maybe TRBD1 (5 bases). This CDR3 region has 15 residues. Germline V gives CDR1 MNHNS, CDR2 SASEGT. V was trimmed by 2 bases and J by 6 bases, leaving 16 bases between them. CDR3 in DNA: TGTGCCAGCAGTGAAATACCAGGGTGCCATAAGACCCAGTACTTC. Amino acids: CASSEIPGCHKTQYF.

For this clonotype: One junction end does not reproduce the germline sequence, and a read error may be involved. The chain is built from TRBV4-3 and TRBJ1-1, with a possible D match to TRBD1 (5 bases). This CDR3 has 16 amino acids. In germline, CDR1 is LGHNA, CDR2 YSLEER. CDR3 coding DNA: TGCGCCAGCAGCCAAAGGTGGGGGTCGCTTAACACTGAAGCTTACTTT. Residues: CASSQRWGSLNTEAYF.

Comment on this clonotype: A junction end diverges from the germline sequence, so it may reflect a read error. The gene calls are TRBV5-5 and TRBJ1-1; D remains ambiguous. This CDR3 spans 15 amino acids. Germline V gene sequence: CDR1 SGHKS, CDR2 YYEKEE (reference sequence). This CDR3 is CASNHEGERYTDAFF. The CDR3 nucleotides read TGTGCCAGCAACCATGAGGGTGAGCGTTACACTGATGCTTTCTTT.

Details on this clonotype: Germline and junction disagree at one end, which may indicate a read error. V usage is TRBV4-3 and J usage is TRBJ2-7; D uncertain. This CDR3 spans 15 amino acids. CDR1 is LGHNA and CDR2 is YSLEER in the germline V gene. The CDR3 loop reads CASNQEHSGNYQQYF. The CDR3 coding sequence is TGCGCCAGCAACCAAGAACATAGTGGGAACTACCAGCAGTACTTC.

The V and J genes are TRBV29-1 and TRBJ2-3, with D perhaps matching TRBD1 or TRBD2 (5 bases each). Trimming took 7 bases from V and 15 from J, leaving 20 bases between them. This CDR3 has 11 residues. Germline lookup yields CDR1 SQVTM and CDR2 ANQGSEA. The CDR3 nucleotides read TGCAGCGCGGGAAAGACAGATACACATTATTTT. Translation gives CSAGKTDTHYF.

This rearrangement joins TRBV10-1 to TRBJ2-7, with a weak D call TRBD1 (5 bases). CDR3 length equals 13 residues. The germline CDR1 and CDR2 sequences are WNHNN and SYGVQD (reference sequence). The V gene lost 7 bases and the J gene lost 6 bases, with 16 bases spanning the gap. CDR3 region: CASTAILRGEQYF. CDR3 nucleotides: TGCGCCAGCACAGCAATCCTAAGGGGCGAGCAGTACTTC.

To note about this clonotype: A much larger clone is a single base away; this may be a read error. The chain recombines TRBV6-2 or TRBV6-3 with TRBJ2-1; possibly TRBD1 for D (6 bases). CDR3 length: 16 amino acids. The germline V gene has CDR1 MNHEY and CDR2 SVGEGT. This CDR3 is CASGYRETASYNEQFF. CDR3 sequence (DNA): TGTGCCAGCGGTTACAGGGAGACGGCCTCCTACAATGAGCAGTTCTTC.

This clonotype showed up just once. The conserved closing phenylalanine or tryptophan is absent in this CDR3, likely reflecting a read error. The genes are TRBV29-1 and TRBJ2-5, with a tentative D call TRBD2 (6 bases). The CDR3 is 14 residues long. The germline gives CDR1 SQVTM, CDR2 ANQGSEA. CDR3 sequence reads: CGCHVGAGQETQYL. Here the CDR3 DNA reads TGCGGCTGCCACGTCGGGGCGGGGCAAGAGACCCAGTACTTA.

The rearrangement links TRBV6-6 to TRBJ2-7, with TRBD2 identical over 11 bases. The CDR3 sequence is 16 residues long. In germline, CDR1 is MNHNY, CDR2 SVGAGI (reference sequence). Trimming took 6 bases from V and 5 from J; bases not matched to a gene: 12. DNA of the CDR3: TGTGCCAGCAGCCCACTCTTAGCGGGAGGGAGAGACGAGCAGTACTTC. Amino acids: CASSPLLAGGRDEQYF.

This chain connects TRBV4-2 to TRBJ2-2, with a weak D call TRBD1 (6 bases). Germline V gene data show CDR1 as LGHNA and CDR2 as YNFKEQ. CDR3 length equals 19 residues. Deletions cut 0 bases from V and 1 base from J, with 18 bases between. CDR3 amino acids: CASSQDNGQSMLNTGELFF. In DNA, the CDR3 is TGTGCCAGCAGCCAAGATAATGGACAGTCCATGCTGAACACCGGGGAGCTGTTTTTT.

On this clonotype itself: This CDR3 is missing its conserved last phenylalanine or tryptophan, likely due to a read error. V usage is TRBV29-1 and J usage is TRBJ2-1; TRBD2 agrees at 9 bases. The length of the CDR3 is 14 residues. J gave up 11 bases and V 2 bases, and 10 bases lay outside the gene matches. Germline V gene data show CDR1 as SQVTM and CDR2 as ANQGSEA. Here the CDR3 DNA reads TGCAGCGTTGAATTAGCGGGGGTGTTGGGTAAGCAGTTCCTC. Translating it yields CSVELAGVLGKQFL.